Presented here are 9 T cell receptor beta chains from one specimen sequenced in a study of blood T cell repertoires in COVID-19. TCRdb keeps only in-frame clones here, not all; method: immunoSEQ multiplex PCR. This table holds more than 60,000 clones, 82% found once. Sample: peripheral blood. The source is a human donor in a cohort sampled during active COVID-19.

The chain carries TRBV5-4 and TRBJ2-1; 8 bases align to TRBD1. Germline trimming cut 2 bases from V and 8 bases from J; bases unmatched to any gene: 9. Per the germline V gene, CDR1 is SGHNT and CDR2 is YYREEE (reference sequence). This CDR3 spans 15 amino acids. CDR3 sequence: CASSFRQGAGDEQFF. The CDR3 DNA follows: TGTGCCAGCAGCTTCAGGCAGGGGGCGGGTGATGAGCAGTTCTTC. Together with reference TRBV5-4 and TRBJ2-1, the CDR3 gives the full variable domain: ETGVTQSPTHLIKTRGQQVTLRCSSQSGHNTVSWYQQALGQGPQFIFQYYREEENGRGNFPPRFSGLQFPNYSSELNVNALELDDSALYLCASSFRQGAGDEQFFGPGTRLTVL.

This clone was seen once. The DNA of the CDR3 is TGTGCCAGCAGCACGTATATTGGGGGGGGCGGCACAGATACGCAGTATTTT. This sequence encodes CASSTYIGGGGTDTQYF. This chain uses TRBV9 with TRBJ2-3, with D possibly TRBD2 on 7 matching bases. This CDR3 spans 17 amino acids. Trimming took 4 bases from V and 1 from J, leaving 19 bases between them. Germline V gene data show CDR1 as SGDLS and CDR2 as YYNGEE.

This sequence joins TRBV7-3 and TRBJ1-2; TRBD1 aligns across 9 bases. From germline, CDR1 is SGHTA and CDR2 FQGTGA. The junction had 4 bases not matched to a gene; V was cut back by 5 bases and J by 6 bases. This CDR3 contains 13 residues. This CDR3 reads CASSPTGGNGYTF. The CDR3 nucleotides read TGTGCCAGCAGCCCCACAGGGGGCAATGGCTACACCTTC.

V usage is TRBV6-4 and J usage is TRBJ1-5, with D maybe TRBD1 (5 bases). This CDR3 region has 16 residues. In germline, CDR1 is MRHNA, CDR2 SNTAGT. Deletions cut 0 bases from V and 5 bases from J, with 14 bases between. CDR3 in amino acids: CASSDSSGPEDQPQHF. DNA of the CDR3: TGTGCCAGCAGTGACTCGTCAGGGCCGGAAGATCAGCCCCAGCATTTT.

This clone was seen a few times. This chain links TRBV4-1 with TRBJ2-5; weak D call: TRBD1 (6 bases). The CDR3 is 13 amino acids. Germline V gene sequence: CDR1 MGHRA, CDR2 YSYEKL. Trimming took off 3 bases at V and 4 bases at J, with 9 bases between the two ends. The CDR3 bases are TGCGCCAGCAGCCACCAACAGGGAGAGACCCAGTACTTC. Translation gives CASSHQQGETQYF.

This clone was detected a few times. In nucleotides, the CDR3 is TGTGCCAGCGGCCGTGGGGACAGTGTGAATTCACCCCTCCACTTT. It is translated as CASGRGDSVNSPLHF. The V call is TRBV6-5, the J call TRBJ1-6, with 7 bases identical to TRBD1. V lost 8 bases, J lost 7 bases, and 11 bases stayed unmatched. Germline V gene data show CDR1 as MNHEY and CDR2 as SVGAGI. The CDR3 is 15 amino acids.

V and J are TRBV2 and TRBJ1-1; unclear D gene. The CDR3 consists of 13 residues. Germline V gene sequence: CDR1 SNHLY, CDR2 FYNNEI. The V end lost 5 bases, the J end lost 5 bases, and 12 bases lay between the germline ends. The DNA of the CDR3 is TGTGCCAGCAGTCCGATGAGAGGGACTGAAGCTTTCTTT. Protein product: CASSPMRGTEAFF. The whole variable domain, remainder taken from reference TRBV2 and TRBJ1-1, is EPEVTQTPSHQVTQMGQEVILRCVPISNHLYFYWYRQILGQKVEFLVSFYNNEISEKSEIFDDQFSVERPDGSNFTLKIRSTKLEDSAMYFCASSPMRGTEAFFGQGTRLTVV.

The chain's CDR3 is CASSLWETSGGRNEQFF. The CDR3 nucleotides read TGTGCCAGCAGCTTGTGGGAAACTAGCGGGGGGAGGAATGAGCAGTTCTTC. The chain links TRBV5-4 to TRBJ2-1; 12 bases map to TRBD2. J lost 7 bases, V lost 1 base, and 9 bases had no gene match. The CDR3 has 17 residues. In germline, CDR1 is SGHNT, CDR2 YYREEE (reference sequence).

The V gene is TRBV5-6, the J gene TRBJ1-1; D may be TRBD1 (5 bases). Trimming took 3 bases from V and 4 from J, leaving 16 bases between them. Germline V gene sequence: CDR1 SGHDT, CDR2 YYEEEE. The CDR3 runs 15 residues. CDR3 bases: TGTGCCAGCAGCTATATAGGGGCAGGGCGCACTGAAGCTTTCTTT. It translates to CASSYIGAGRTEAFF.